This T cell receptor (beta chain) was retrieved from a study of shared clonotypes between healthy human individuals. As for the study in general: Two women and a few men aged 18 to 49 served as donors.

Donors were healthy HIV-negative adults without recent acute infections or vaccinations. The CDR3 is 16 residues long. The V gene end was trimmed by 3 bases and the J gene end by 0 bases; junction bases not matched to a gene: 4. Per germline, CDR1 SGHTA and CDR2 FQGNSA. The assay was immunoSEQ multiplex PCR, and TCRdb's table has in-frame clones only and misses some. The table shows 2,500,000 or so clones, with roughly nine tenths occurring only once. The material sequenced was naive CD4+ T cells sorted from blood. Documented subset: CD45RA+ positively selected. This chain links TRBV7-2 with TRBJ1-5; 8 nucleotides align to TRBD1. This receptor was identified in a man between 18 and 35 years old in good health. Here the CDR3 reads CASSFTGGYSNQPQHF. The CDR3 DNA is TGTGCCAGCAGCTTTACAGGGGGTTATAGCAATCAGCCCCAGCATTTT.